This T cell receptor (beta chain) appears in the sequencing data of a study of cytomegalovirus exposure and HLA in healthy donors. Notes on the study in general: Reportedly, fewer N-insertions than the roughly 700-donor mean appeared in an Asian-associated ancestry cluster in a later analysis.

For this clone: Its matching antigen is unknown.

CDR1 and CDR2 (germline): MRHNA, SNTAGT. The V gene end was trimmed by 0 bases and the J gene end by 6 bases; junction bases not matched to a gene: 0. The CDR3 totals 15 residues. Vbeta (60) and Jbeta (13) primers were used in the PCR. Using immunoSEQ multiplex PCR, the repertoire was profiled, and TCRdb retains in-frame clones only, with some absent. The data show 150,000 to 200,000 clones, over 80% seen once. This sequence joins TRBV6-4 and TRBJ1-6; 9 bases are a match to TRBD1. Input material: PBMCs. The sequence was obtained from a girl aged 5-17 years in good health and CMV-seropositive. The CDR3 reads CASSDSTGGNSPLHF. CDR3 nucleotide sequence: TGTGCCAGCAGTGACTCGACAGGGGGTAATTCACCCCTCCACTTT.